These T cell receptor beta chains were read from a single sample in a study. Each CDR3 protein gets one entry after TCRdb re-called the 5' RACE reads with MiXCR. The sample consists of under 9,500 distinct CDR3 sequences, around 31% of them appearing once. Sequenced sample: Tregs sorted from blood. These receptors originate from a female donor with breast cancer. Both conserved end residues are part of each CDR3. Each record gives: V gene, J gene, clone size, D gene, CDR3 DNA, CDR3 protein. A D gene is named only where the DNA matches it firmly. Size is omitted from some rows. Given values are once, few, many or a class for expanded clones.

V gene: TRBV29-1; J gene: TRBJ2-1; clone size: -; D gene: -; CDR3 DNA: TGCAGCGCAGAAGGCGGGGACTGGGAGCAGTTCTTC; CDR3 protein: CSAEGGDWEQFF
V gene: TRBV19; J gene: TRBJ2-1; clone size: medium-sized; D gene: -; CDR3 DNA: TGTGCCAGTAGTATCTTCCAAGGGTCGGGTACGGGTTACAATGAGCAGTTCTTC; CDR3 protein: CASSIFQGSGTGYNEQFF
V gene: TRBV20-1; J gene: TRBJ2-7; clone size: medium-sized; D gene: -; CDR3 DNA: TGCAGTGGGCGGCCCTACGAGCAGTACTTC; CDR3 protein: CSGRPYEQYF
V gene: TRBV4-3; J gene: TRBJ2-3; clone size: few; D gene: -; CDR3 DNA: TGCGCCAGCAGCCAAGCCCCAAGCCCTAGCACAGATACGCAGTATTTT; CDR3 protein: CASSQAPSPSTDTQYF
V gene: TRBV7-2; J gene: TRBJ2-3; clone size: -; D gene: -; CDR3 DNA: TGTGCCAGCAGCTCTGACTTTACAGATACGCAGTATTTT; CDR3 protein: CASSSDFTDTQYF
V gene: TRBV5-1; J gene: TRBJ2-7; clone size: few; D gene: -; CDR3 DNA: TGCGCCAGCAGCTCCTCCGGGACCACATCCTACGAGCAGTACTTC; CDR3 protein: CASSSSGTTSYEQYF
V gene: TRBV27; J gene: TRBJ2-3; clone size: -; D gene: TRBD1; CDR3 DNA: TGTGCCAGCAGTTTACTAAGGGGGCCGACCACAGATGCGCAGTATTTT; CDR3 protein: CASSLLRGPTTDAQYF
V gene: TRBV18; J gene: TRBJ1-1; clone size: medium-sized; D gene: -; CDR3 DNA: TGTGCCAGCTCACCAGTGACAGCGATCGAAAACGAAGCTTTCTTT; CDR3 protein: CASSPVTAIENEAFF
V gene: TRBV3-1; J gene: TRBJ2-7; clone size: -; D gene: -; CDR3 DNA: TGTGCCAGCAGCCCGACGGACTTCTACGAGCAGTACTTC; CDR3 protein: CASSPTDFYEQYF
V gene: TRBV18; J gene: TRBJ1-1; clone size: -; D gene: TRBD1; CDR3 DNA: TGTGCCAGCTCACAACCGGGACAGGAGCCTGAAGCTTTCTTT; CDR3 protein: CASSQPGQEPEAFF
V gene: TRBV29-1; J gene: TRBJ2-1; clone size: medium-sized; D gene: TRBD2; CDR3 DNA: TGCAGCGTCCCGCGTTATCGCGGGAGGGCCCGGTACAATGAGCAGTTCTTC; CDR3 protein: CSVPRYRGRARYNEQFF
V gene: TRBV4-1; J gene: TRBJ2-7; clone size: -; D gene: -; CDR3 DNA: TGCGCCAGCAGTCACGACCACCCAAGTCCCGACTACGAGCAGTACTTC; CDR3 protein: CASSHDHPSPDYEQYF
V gene: TRBV2; J gene: TRBJ2-5; clone size: medium-sized; D gene: -; CDR3 DNA: TGTGCCAGCAGTGTTACCAGGGGACGGCAAGAGACCCAGTACTTC; CDR3 protein: CASSVTRGRQETQYF
V gene: TRBV7-9; J gene: TRBJ2-5; clone size: -; D gene: -; CDR3 DNA: TGTGCCAGCAGCTTAGGGCAGCAAGAGACCCAGTACTTC; CDR3 protein: CASSLGQQETQYF
V gene: TRBV20-1; J gene: TRBJ2-1; clone size: medium-sized; D gene: TRBD2; CDR3 DNA: TGCAGTGCCACAAAGCGAGCGGGGTCATACAATGAGCAGTTCTTC; CDR3 protein: CSATKRAGSYNEQFF
V gene: TRBV20-1; J gene: TRBJ2-7; clone size: -; D gene: TRBD1; CDR3 DNA: TGCAGTGCCCTTGGGACAGGGCCCTACGAGCAGTACTTC; CDR3 protein: CSALGTGPYEQYF
V gene: TRBV5-1; J gene: TRBJ2-1; clone size: -; D gene: -; CDR3 DNA: TGCGCCAACAGCTTGGAGGGGGCCTCCTACAATGAGCAGTTCTTC; CDR3 protein: CANSLEGASYNEQFF
V gene: TRBV12-3/TRBV12-4; J gene: TRBJ1-2; clone size: few; D gene: -; CDR3 DNA: TGTGCCAGCCCTGGGGGGAACTATGGCTACACCTTC; CDR3 protein: CASPGGNYGYTF
V gene: TRBV18; J gene: TRBJ2-2; clone size: -; D gene: -; CDR3 DNA: TGTGCCAGCTCACCCGCCGGGACCCCGACCGGGGAGCTGTTTTTT; CDR3 protein: CASSPAGTPTGELFF
V gene: TRBV4-1; J gene: TRBJ1-3; clone size: few; D gene: -; CDR3 DNA: TGCGCCAGCAGCCGAGGGGGAGTTCATCTCTCTGGAAACACCATATATTTT; CDR3 protein: CASSRGGVHLSGNTIYF
V gene: TRBV4-2; J gene: TRBJ2-4; clone size: -; D gene: TRBD2; CDR3 DNA: TGTGCCAGCAGCCAAGATAGGACTAGCGGTGGCAAAAACATTCAGTACTTC; CDR3 protein: CASSQDRTSGGKNIQYF
V gene: TRBV4-3; J gene: TRBJ1-1; clone size: -; D gene: -; CDR3 DNA: TGCGCCAGCAGCCAGCGAAGGGTGAACACTGAAGCTTTCTTT; CDR3 protein: CASSQRRVNTEAFF
V gene: TRBV20-1; J gene: TRBJ1-2; clone size: once; D gene: -; CDR3 DNA: TGCAGTGCCCCGACAGAAAACTATGGCTACACCTTC; CDR3 protein: CSAPTENYGYTF
V gene: TRBV18; J gene: TRBJ2-1; clone size: -; D gene: -; CDR3 DNA: TGTGCCAGCTCACCCCTCGCTTCCTACAATGAGCAGTTCTTC; CDR3 protein: CASSPLASYNEQFF
V gene: TRBV6-6; J gene: TRBJ1-5; clone size: -; D gene: -; CDR3 DNA: TGTGCCAGCAGTCTCTGGGACCCGACTGGGCCCTTAAATCAGCCCCAGCATTTT; CDR3 protein: CASSLWDPTGPLNQPQHF
V gene: TRBV12-3/TRBV12-4; J gene: TRBJ2-3; clone size: -; D gene: TRBD1; CDR3 DNA: TGTGCCAGCAGGGAAGGGACAGCTGGGGACATAGATACGCAGTATTTT; CDR3 protein: CASREGTAGDIDTQYF
V gene: TRBV7-2; J gene: TRBJ2-7; clone size: -; D gene: -; CDR3 DNA: TGTGCCAGCAGCTTTAGTGACAGCACCTACGAGCAGTACTTC; CDR3 protein: CASSFSDSTYEQYF
V gene: TRBV7-2; J gene: TRBJ2-5; clone size: -; D gene: -; CDR3 DNA: TGTGCCTGCAGCACATGGACAGCTCAAGAGACCCAGTACTTC; CDR3 protein: CACSTWTAQETQYF
V gene: TRBV7-8; J gene: TRBJ1-1; clone size: -; D gene: -; CDR3 DNA: TGTGCCAGCAGCTTAGATGGGAGGGGGGTCACTGAAGCTTTCTTT; CDR3 protein: CASSLDGRGVTEAFF
V gene: TRBV30; J gene: TRBJ2-5; clone size: -; D gene: -; CDR3 DNA: TGTGCCTGGAGAGGAGGCACCGGCGTGGAGACCCAGTACTTC; CDR3 protein: CAWRGGTGVETQYF
V gene: TRBV7-2; J gene: TRBJ2-5; clone size: -; D gene: -; CDR3 DNA: TGTGCCAGCAGCTGGCAGCAGAGGGGCGGTGAGACCCAGTACTTC; CDR3 protein: CASSWQQRGGETQYF
V gene: TRBV20-1; J gene: TRBJ2-3; clone size: few; D gene: -; CDR3 DNA: TGCAGTGCAGAGCGACAGGGAGGGTTCGCAGATACGCAGTATTTT; CDR3 protein: CSAERQGGFADTQYF
V gene: TRBV20-1; J gene: TRBJ1-2; clone size: -; D gene: -; CDR3 DNA: TGCAGTGCTAGAGTAGGTGGAGGGTTCGGTGGCTACACCTTC; CDR3 protein: CSARVGGGFGGYTF
V gene: TRBV20-1; J gene: TRBJ1-2; clone size: -; D gene: -; CDR3 DNA: TGCAGTGCTCCAAGCACAGGGCCCAAAGGAAATGGCTACACCTTC; CDR3 protein: CSAPSTGPKGNGYTF
V gene: TRBV7-2; J gene: TRBJ2-6; clone size: medium-sized; D gene: -; CDR3 DNA: TGTGCCAGCAGCTTATGGGCAGGGACCGCTCTCTCTGGGGCCAACGTCCTGACTTTC; CDR3 protein: CASSLWAGTALSGANVLTF
V gene: TRBV15; J gene: TRBJ2-1; clone size: medium-sized; D gene: -; CDR3 DNA: TGTGCCACCAGCATAGGCACCTACAATGAGCAGTTCTTC; CDR3 protein: CATSIGTYNEQFF
V gene: TRBV30; J gene: TRBJ1-2; clone size: -; D gene: TRBD1; CDR3 DNA: TGTGCCTGGCAGGGGGCTCTTGGCTACACCTTC; CDR3 protein: CAWQGALGYTF
V gene: TRBV7-9; J gene: TRBJ1-1; clone size: few; D gene: -; CDR3 DNA: TGTGCCAGCAGCTTATCCGCGACAGTCTTTAGGAACACTGAAGCTTTCTTT; CDR3 protein: CASSLSATVFRNTEAFF
V gene: TRBV6-5; J gene: TRBJ1-1; clone size: medium-sized; D gene: -; CDR3 DNA: TGTGCCAGCACCCCCGCTGCAGGGTTGGGGAACACTGAAGCTTTCTTT; CDR3 protein: CASTPAAGLGNTEAFF
V gene: TRBV4-1; J gene: TRBJ1-2; clone size: -; D gene: TRBD1; CDR3 DNA: TGCGCCAACAGCCAAGTAACCGGGACAGGGGTTGGCTACACCTTC; CDR3 protein: CANSQVTGTGVGYTF
V gene: TRBV7-8; J gene: TRBJ2-7; clone size: -; D gene: -; CDR3 DNA: TGTGCCAGCAGCTGGGACACCCTCTACGAGCAGTACTTC; CDR3 protein: CASSWDTLYEQYF
V gene: TRBV5-1; J gene: TRBJ2-7; clone size: -; D gene: -; CDR3 DNA: TGCGCCAGCAGCCGTGACAGGAACGAGCAGTACTTC; CDR3 protein: CASSRDRNEQYF
V gene: TRBV7-2; J gene: TRBJ2-2; clone size: -; D gene: -; CDR3 DNA: TGTGCCAGCAGCTTAGTTTCTGGGAGCAACACCGGGGAGCTGTTTTTT; CDR3 protein: CASSLVSGSNTGELFF
V gene: TRBV4-2; J gene: TRBJ1-2; clone size: few; D gene: -; CDR3 DNA: TGTGCCAGCAGCCCCACGGCAGGGTTCGACTATGGCTACACCTTC; CDR3 protein: CASSPTAGFDYGYTF
V gene: TRBV4-3; J gene: TRBJ2-1; clone size: -; D gene: -; CDR3 DNA: TGCGCCAGCAGCCAGGATGTCTTGGCTGAGCAGTTCTTC; CDR3 protein: CASSQDVLAEQFF
V gene: TRBV29-1; J gene: TRBJ2-3; clone size: -; D gene: -; CDR3 DNA: TGCAGCGTTTACTCAGATACGCAGTATTTT; CDR3 protein: CSVYSDTQYF
V gene: TRBV30; J gene: TRBJ1-2; clone size: medium-sized; D gene: -; CDR3 DNA: TGTGCCTGGAGTGTAAGGGGAGCAGTAAGAAACACCTTC; CDR3 protein: CAWSVRGAVRNTF